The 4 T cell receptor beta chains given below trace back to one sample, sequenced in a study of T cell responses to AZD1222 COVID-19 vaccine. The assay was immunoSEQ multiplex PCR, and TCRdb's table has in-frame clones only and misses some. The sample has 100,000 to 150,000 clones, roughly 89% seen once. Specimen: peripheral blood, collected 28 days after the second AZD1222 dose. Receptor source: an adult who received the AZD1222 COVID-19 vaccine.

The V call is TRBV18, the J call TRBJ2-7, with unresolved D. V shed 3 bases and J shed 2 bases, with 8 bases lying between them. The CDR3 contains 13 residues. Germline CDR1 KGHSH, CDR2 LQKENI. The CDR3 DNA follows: TGTGCCAGCTCACCGGCCACTACCTACGAGCAGTACTTC. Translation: CASSPATTYEQYF.

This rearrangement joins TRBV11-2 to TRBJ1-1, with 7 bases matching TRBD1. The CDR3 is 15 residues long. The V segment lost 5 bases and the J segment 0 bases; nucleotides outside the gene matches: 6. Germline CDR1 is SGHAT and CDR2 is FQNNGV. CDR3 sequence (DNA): TGTGCCAGCAGCAAGACAGGGATTTTGAACACTGAAGCTTTCTTT. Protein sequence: CASSKTGILNTEAFF.

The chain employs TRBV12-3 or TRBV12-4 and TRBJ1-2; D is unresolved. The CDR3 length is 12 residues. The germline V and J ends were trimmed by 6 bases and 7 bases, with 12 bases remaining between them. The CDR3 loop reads CASSFRRRGYTF. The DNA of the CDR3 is TGTGCCAGCAGCTTTCGGAGACGTGGCTACACCTTC.

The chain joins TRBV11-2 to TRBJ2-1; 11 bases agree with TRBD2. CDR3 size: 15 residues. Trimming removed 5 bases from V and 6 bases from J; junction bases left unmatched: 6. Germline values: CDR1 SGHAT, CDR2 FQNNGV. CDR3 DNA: TGTGCCAGCAGCCCCTTTAGCGGGAGGGGCAATGAGCAGTTCTTC. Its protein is CASSPFSGRGNEQFF.